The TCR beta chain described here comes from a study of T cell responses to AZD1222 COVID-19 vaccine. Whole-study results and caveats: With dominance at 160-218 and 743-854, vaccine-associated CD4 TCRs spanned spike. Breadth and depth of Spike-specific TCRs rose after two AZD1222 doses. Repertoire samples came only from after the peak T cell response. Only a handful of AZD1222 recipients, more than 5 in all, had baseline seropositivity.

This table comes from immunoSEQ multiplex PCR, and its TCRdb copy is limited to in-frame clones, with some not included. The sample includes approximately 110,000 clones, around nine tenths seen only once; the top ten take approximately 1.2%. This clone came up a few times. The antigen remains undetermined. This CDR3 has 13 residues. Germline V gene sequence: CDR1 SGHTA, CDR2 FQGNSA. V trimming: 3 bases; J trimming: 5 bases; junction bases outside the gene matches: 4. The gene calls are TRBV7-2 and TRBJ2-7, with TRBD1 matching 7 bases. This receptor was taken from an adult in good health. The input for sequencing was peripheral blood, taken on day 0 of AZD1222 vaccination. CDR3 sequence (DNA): TGTGCCAGCAGCTTGGTAACAGGGGACGAGCAGTACTTC. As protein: CASSLVTGDEQYF. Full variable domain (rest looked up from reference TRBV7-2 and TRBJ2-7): GAGVSQSPSNKVTEKGKDVELRCDPISGHTALYWYRQSLGQGLEFLIYFQGNSAPDKSGLPSDRFSAERTGGSVSTLTIQRTQQEDSAVYLCASSLVTGDEQYFGPGTRLTVT.